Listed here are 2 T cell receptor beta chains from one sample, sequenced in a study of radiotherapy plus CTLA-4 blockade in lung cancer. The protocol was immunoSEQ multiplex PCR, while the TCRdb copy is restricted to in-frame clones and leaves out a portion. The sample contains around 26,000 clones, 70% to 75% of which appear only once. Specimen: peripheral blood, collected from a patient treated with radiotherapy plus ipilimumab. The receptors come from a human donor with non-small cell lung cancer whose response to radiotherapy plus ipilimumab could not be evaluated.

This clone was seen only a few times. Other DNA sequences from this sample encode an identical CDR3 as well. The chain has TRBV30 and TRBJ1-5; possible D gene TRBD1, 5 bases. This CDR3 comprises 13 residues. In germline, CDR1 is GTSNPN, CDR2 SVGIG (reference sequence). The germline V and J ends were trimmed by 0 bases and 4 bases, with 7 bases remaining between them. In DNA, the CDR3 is TGTGCCTGGAGTGTTAAGGGGAATCAGCCCCAGCATTTT. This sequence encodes CAWSVKGNQPQHF.

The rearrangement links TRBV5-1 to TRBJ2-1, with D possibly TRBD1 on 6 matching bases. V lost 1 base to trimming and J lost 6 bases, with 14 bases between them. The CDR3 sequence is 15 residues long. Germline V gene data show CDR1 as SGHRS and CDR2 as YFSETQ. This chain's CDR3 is CASSLNLVGGNEQFF. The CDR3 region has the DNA TGCGCCAGCAGCTTGAACTTGGTAGGGGGCAATGAGCAGTTCTTC.